The following is a T cell receptor beta chain sequence with its context. Its specificity is unknown. The data derive from a study of cytomegalovirus exposure and HLA in healthy donors. Primers: 60 Vbeta forward and 13 Jbeta reverse. Method: immunoSEQ multiplex PCR; TCRdb's copy keeps in-frame clones and lacks some. The sample includes 130,000 or so clones, 60% to 85% of them seen just once. The CDR3 has 14 amino acids. In germline, CDR1 is MDHEN, CDR2 SYDVKM. The ends were cut back, 6 bases at V and 3 bases at J, with 12 bases in the middle. Overall study findings and caveats: V- and J-gene trimming of TCR beta was linked (in a later analysis) to a missense DCLRE1C variant. Most CMV-associated TCR beta chains were later found to appear HLA-restricted. Later, TCR association rates were found to vary by HLA locus, highest for DRB1 and lowest for HLA-C. CMV serostatus alone was available as immune exposure information.

The clonotype comes from a woman between 40 and 50 years old in good health and CMV-seronegative. The sample was PBMCs. J is TRBJ1-5 and V is TRBV28, with D maybe TRBD1 (6 bases). Here the CDR3 DNA reads TGTGCCAGCAGGCTGGACAGCCCCAATCAGCCCCAGCATTTT. It specifies CASRLDSPNQPQHF.